Listed below are T cell receptor beta chains from one sample, sequenced in a study of CD8+CD57+ T cells in acquired aplastic anemia. In TCRdb, the reads were re-called with MiXCR into one record per CDR3 protein. The data contain 150,000 to 200,000 distinct CDR3 sequences, around 50% of them singletons. The sequencing sample was made of sorted CD4+, CD8+, or CD8+CD57+ T cells (not recorded which) from PBMCs. The receptors originated from a human donor with aplastic anemia. CDR3s include the opening cysteine and the closing phenylalanine or tryptophan. The D gene is left open where the match is weak. Clone size appears in some rows only: once, few, many, or a class for an expanded clone.

TRBJ2-3 | - | TRBV6-1 | - | TGTGCCAGCGGGACCTTCACAGATACGCAGTATTTT | CASGTFTDTQYF
TRBJ2-1 | many | TRBV5-4 | - | TGTGCCAGCAGCTCAGGACGCGACAATGAGCAGTTCTTC | CASSSGRDNEQFF
TRBJ2-1 | few | TRBV11-2 | TRBD2 | TGTGCCAGCAGCAGAGGCGGGGGGGCCCGTTATGAGCAGTTCTTC | CASSRGGGARYEQFF
TRBJ1-3 | many | TRBV7-9 | TRBD1 | TGTGCCAGCAGCTGGGGACAGCTAGGAAACACCATATATTTT | CASSWGQLGNTIYF
TRBJ2-1 | many | TRBV29-1 | TRBD1 | TGCAGCGTCCGCGCAGGGGGACAGGGGAATGAGCAGTTCTTC | CSVRAGGQGNEQFF
TRBJ2-7 | - | TRBV20-1 | - | TGCAGTGCTAGTGGTTTAGTGAACTCCTACGAGCAGTACTTC | CSASGLVNSYEQYF
TRBJ1-1 | once | TRBV5-1 | - | TGCGCCAGCAGCTCAGGGGTTGAAGCTTTCTTT | CASSSGVEAFF
TRBJ2-1 | once | TRBV11-1 | TRBD2 | TGTGCCAGCAGCTCCCTATCCGGGACTAGACCTGAACAGTTCTTC | CASSSLSGTRPEQFF
TRBJ1-2 | many | TRBV5-4 | TRBD1 | TGTGCCAGCAGCTTGACAGGGGTAAACTATGGCTACACCTTC | CASSLTGVNYGYTF
TRBJ2-5 | - | TRBV12-5 | - | TGTGCTAGTGGTACACAAGAGACCCAGTACTTC | CASGTQETQYF
TRBJ1-2 | few | TRBV3-1 | - | TGTGCCAGCAGCCAAGAGGAGCGGGGGAACTATGGCTACACCTTC | CASSQEERGNYGYTF
TRBJ1-1 | many | TRBV10-1 | - | TGCGCCAGCAGTTTTCAGGGTTCCACTGAAGCTTTCTTT | CASSFQGSTEAFF
TRBJ2-3 | many | TRBV6-1 | - | TGTGCCAGCAGGCCCCGGCAGGTCACAGATACGCAGTATTTT | CASRPRQVTDTQYF
TRBJ2-1 | - | TRBV15 | TRBD1 | TGTGCCACCAGCAGTTTTGGGGACAGGGGTAATGAGCAGTTCTTC | CATSSFGDRGNEQFF
TRBJ1-5 | - | TRBV5-1 | - | TGCGCCAGCAGCCCGGGACACCAGAATCAGCCCCAGCATTTT | CASSPGHQNQPQHF
TRBJ2-3 | many | TRBV5-1 | TRBD2 | TGCGCCAGCAGCACCGGGACTAGCGGGGGGGCACAGGATACGCAGTATTTT | CASSTGTSGGAQDTQYF
TRBJ1-4 | - | TRBV4-2 | TRBD1 | TGTGCCAGCAGTTCGCCGGGACAGGGGGCGCCTAATGAAAAACTGTTTTTT | CASSSPGQGAPNEKLFF
TRBJ1-4 | - | TRBV29-1 | - | TGCAGCGTTGGGGCGGGAGGTGAAAAACTGTTTTTT | CSVGAGGEKLFF
TRBJ1-6 | - | TRBV10-3 | TRBD1 | TGTGCCATCAGTGACAGGACAGGGGGCAATTCACCCCTCCACTTT | CAISDRTGGNSPLHF
TRBJ2-7 | many | TRBV19 | TRBD1 | TGTGCCAGTTCTACATCCGGGACAGGGTCCTACGAGCAGTACTTC | CASSTSGTGSYEQYF
TRBJ2-7 | - | TRBV29-1 | TRBD1 | TGCAGCGCCCGGACAGGAAGAAGCTACGAGCAGTACTTC | CSARTGRSYEQYF
TRBJ1-1 | - | TRBV5-1 | - | TGCGCCAGCAGCCCGAATACCGTGAACACTGAAGCTTTCTTT | CASSPNTVNTEAFF
TRBJ1-1 | once | TRBV2 | TRBD1 | TGTGCCAGCAGTTACGAGACAGGGAAGAACACTGAAGCTTTCTTT | CASSYETGKNTEAFF
TRBJ1-6 | - | TRBV9 | - | TGTGCCAGCAGCGCCCTCGACCCACCCCTCCACTTT | CASSALDPPLHF
TRBJ1-1 | - | TRBV10-2 | TRBD1 | TGCGCCACCGACCACAGGGGGATGAACACTGAAGCTTTCTTT | CATDHRGMNTEAFF
TRBJ1-1 | many | TRBV20-1 | TRBD1 | TGCAGTGTCGGACAGGCGTGGGGGAACACTGAAGCTTTCTTT | CSVGQAWGNTEAFF
TRBJ2-7 | many | TRBV29-1 | TRBD1 | TGCAGCGTTGAAAGGGGGCGCGGGGAGCAGTACTTC | CSVERGRGEQYF
TRBJ2-1 | many | TRBV10-1 | TRBD2 | TGCGCCAGCAGTGAGATTGGGCCGGGACTAGCGGGGTTCGATGAGCAGTTCTTC | CASSEIGPGLAGFDEQFF
TRBJ2-1 | - | TRBV29-1 | TRBD2 | TGCAGCGTTGGGGGGGGGAGACCTAGCGGAGACTACAATGAGCAGTTCTTC | CSVGGGRPSGDYNEQFF
TRBJ2-7 | few | TRBV2 | - | TGTGCCCGCAGGGACGGTTCGGGGGGCACCTACGAGCAGTACTTC | CARRDGSGGTYEQYF
TRBJ2-1 | many | TRBV12-3/TRBV12-4 | - | TGTGCCAGCAGTTTAGTTGTGGCGGGCACGAATGAGCAGTTCTTC | CASSLVVAGTNEQFF
TRBJ1-2 | few | TRBV24-1 | - | TGTGCCACCAGTGAAGGGCAGGGGATTGGCTATGGCTACACCTTC | CATSEGQGIGYGYTF
TRBJ2-1 | - | TRBV19 | - | TGTGCCAGTAGTTTCGGACACTATTTTGAGCAGTTCTTC | CASSFGHYFEQFF
TRBJ2-2 | - | TRBV15 | TRBD1 | TGTGCCACCAGCAGAGGACAGGGGGGGAACACCGGGGAGCTGTTTTTT | CATSRGQGGNTGELFF
TRBJ1-6 | many | TRBV25-1 | TRBD1 | TGTGCCAGCAGACTACAGGGGGAACCCTATAATTCACCCCTCCACTTT | CASRLQGEPYNSPLHF
TRBJ2-5 | - | TRBV15 | TRBD2 | TGTGCCACCAGCAGGCAAGGACTAGGGCCGGGGTCCCAGTACTTC | CATSRQGLGPGSQYF
TRBJ2-7 | many | TRBV6-5 | - | TGTGCCAGCAGCCCCTCGAGGGAGCAGTACTTC | CASSPSREQYF
TRBJ2-1 | - | TRBV7-6 | TRBD1 | TGTGCCAGCAGCTTGGGACAGGGGGTAAATGAGCAGTTCTTC | CASSLGQGVNEQFF
TRBJ2-1 | many | TRBV12-3/TRBV12-4 | - | TGTGCCAGCAGTTTAGCGAGTACATCCAATGAGCAGTTCTTC | CASSLASTSNEQFF
TRBJ1-6 | - | TRBV10-3 | - | TGTGCCATCAGCAATCGGGAGGGAGCAACCTATAATTCACCCCTCCACTTT | CAISNREGATYNSPLHF
TRBJ2-6 | once | TRBV6-4 | - | TGTGCCAGCAGTGACTCGTTTGGGTCCGGGGCCAACGTCCTGACTTTC | CASSDSFGSGANVLTF
TRBJ2-7 | many | TRBV12-3/TRBV12-4 | - | TGTGCCAGCAGCGCCCATGCAGGGAGAGTTTGGCAGTACTTC | CASSAHAGRVWQYF
TRBJ1-4 | few | TRBV5-1 | - | TGCGCCAGCAGCCAACCACAGGGAGGCGAAAAACTGTTTTTT | CASSQPQGGEKLFF
TRBJ1-1 | - | TRBV29-1 | TRBD1 | TGCAGCGTTGAGGGACAGGGAAGATACACTGAAGCTTTCTTT | CSVEGQGRYTEAFF
TRBJ1-1 | many | TRBV6-5 | - | TGTGCCAGCAGGCGCACGGGGCTAGAAGCTTTCTTT | CASRRTGLEAFF
TRBJ2-7 | - | TRBV7-3 | - | TGTGCCAGCAGCCCTGACAGCTCCTACGAGCAGTACTTC | CASSPDSSYEQYF
TRBJ2-3 | many | TRBV19 | - | TGTGCCAGTAGTATTGCGGGGCCAAAACCTGGCACAGATACGCAGTATTTT | CASSIAGPKPGTDTQYF
TRBJ2-3 | many | TRBV12-3/TRBV12-4 | - | TGTGCCATCCGACTAGTGGGTGCAGATACGCAGTATTTT | CAIRLVGADTQYF
TRBJ1-1 | many | TRBV19 | - | TGTGCCACGAAGTTCCTGGGCACTGAAGCTTTCTTT | CATKFLGTEAFF
TRBJ1-2 | many | TRBV5-1 | TRBD1 | TGCGCCAGCAGCTCGACAGGGTTACTTCCCTATGGCTACACCTTC | CASSSTGLLPYGYTF
TRBJ1-1 | many | TRBV5-1 | - | TGCGCCAGCAGCTTCGGGACGCGGGTCACTGAAGCTTTCTTT | CASSFGTRVTEAFF
TRBJ1-6 | - | TRBV10-3 | - | TGTGCCAGCACCCACGCAGGGGCACGGAATTCACCCCTCCACTTT | CASTHAGARNSPLHF
TRBJ2-5 | many | TRBV7-2 | - | TGTGCCAGCAGCTTTGACCGGGGCATTGGGGAGACCCAGTACTTC | CASSFDRGIGETQYF
TRBJ2-1 | many | TRBV20-1 | - | TGCAGTGCTAGAGAGCCGCAACTTAGGGGACACTACAATGAGCAGTTCTTC | CSAREPQLRGHYNEQFF
TRBJ1-2 | - | TRBV5-4 | TRBD1 | TGTGCCAGCAGCTCCCGACAGGGCCCTTCGGGCTACACCTTC | CASSSRQGPSGYTF
TRBJ2-6 | once | TRBV19 | - | TGTGCCAGTAGTATAGATGCTAGAGCCTCTGGGGCCAACGTCCTGACTTTC | CASSIDARASGANVLTF